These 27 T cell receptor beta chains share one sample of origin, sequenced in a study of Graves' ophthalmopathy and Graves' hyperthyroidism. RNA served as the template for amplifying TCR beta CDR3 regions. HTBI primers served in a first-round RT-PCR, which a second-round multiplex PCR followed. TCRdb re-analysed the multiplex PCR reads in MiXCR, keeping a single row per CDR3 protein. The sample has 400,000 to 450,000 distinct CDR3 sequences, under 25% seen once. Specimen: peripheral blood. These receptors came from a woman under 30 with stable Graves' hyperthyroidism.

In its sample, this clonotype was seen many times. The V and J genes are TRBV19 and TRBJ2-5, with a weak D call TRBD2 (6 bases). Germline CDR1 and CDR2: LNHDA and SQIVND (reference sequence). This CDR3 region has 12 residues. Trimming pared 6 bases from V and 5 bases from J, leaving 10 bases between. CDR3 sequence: CASSGSAETQYF. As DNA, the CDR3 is TGTGCCAGTAGCGGGAGTGCGGAGACCCAGTACTTC.

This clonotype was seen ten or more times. The CDR3 nucleotides are TGTGCCACCAGTGATAACAGGGTGGTAGAGACCCAGTACTTC. Its protein product is CATSDNRVVETQYF. The chain combines TRBV24-1 with TRBJ2-5; tentatively, D is TRBD1 (6 bases). V lost 3 bases to trimming and J lost 4 bases, with 11 bases between them. This CDR3 contains 14 residues. Looked up from germline, CDR1 is KGHDR and CDR2 is SFDVKD.

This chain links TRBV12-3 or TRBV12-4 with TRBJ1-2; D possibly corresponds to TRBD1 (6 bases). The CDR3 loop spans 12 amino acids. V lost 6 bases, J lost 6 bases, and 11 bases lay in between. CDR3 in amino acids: CASSTGSNGYTF. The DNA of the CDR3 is TGTGCCAGCAGCACAGGGTCCAATGGCTACACCTTC.

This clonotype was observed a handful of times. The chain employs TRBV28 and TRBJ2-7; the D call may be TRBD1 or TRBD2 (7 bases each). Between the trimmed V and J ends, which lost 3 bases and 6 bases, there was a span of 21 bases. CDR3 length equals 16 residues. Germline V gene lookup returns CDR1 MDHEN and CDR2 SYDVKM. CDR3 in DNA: TGTGCCAGCAGTTTTCCAGGGGGGGGAGGTCAGTGCGAGCAGTACTTC. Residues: CASSFPGGGGQCEQYF.

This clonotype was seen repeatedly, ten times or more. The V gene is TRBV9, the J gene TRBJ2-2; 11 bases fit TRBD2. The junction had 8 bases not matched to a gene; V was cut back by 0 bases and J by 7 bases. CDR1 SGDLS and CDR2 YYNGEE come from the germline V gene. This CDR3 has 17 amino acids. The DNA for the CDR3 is TGTGCCAGCAGCGTAGTTGGTAGCGGGAGGGCCCTCGGGGAGCTGTTTTTT. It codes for CASSVVGSGRALGELFF.

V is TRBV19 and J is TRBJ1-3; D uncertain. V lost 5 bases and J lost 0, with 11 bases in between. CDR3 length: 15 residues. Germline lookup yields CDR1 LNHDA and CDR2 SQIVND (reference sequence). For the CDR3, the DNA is TGTGCCAGTAGTCATGAGGAATACTCTGGAAACACCATATATTTT. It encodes CASSHEEYSGNTIYF.

The CDR3 nucleotides read TGTGCCACCAGTGAGGGGGACAGAAATTTTAACTCGGATGGCTACACCTTC. Amino acids: CATSEGDRNFNSDGYTF. This chain links TRBV24-1 with TRBJ1-2, with 7 nucleotides matching TRBD1. CDR3 length: 17 amino acids. With V trimmed by 4 bases and J by 6 bases, 16 bases remained unmatched. Germline CDR1 is KGHDR and CDR2 is SFDVKD.

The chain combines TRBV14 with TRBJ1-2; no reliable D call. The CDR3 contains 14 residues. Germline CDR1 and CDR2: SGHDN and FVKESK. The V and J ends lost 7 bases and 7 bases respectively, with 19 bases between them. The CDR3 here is CASTRLDTIGGYTF. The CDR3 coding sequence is TGTGCCAGCACCCGGTTGGATACGATCGGTGGCTACACCTTC.

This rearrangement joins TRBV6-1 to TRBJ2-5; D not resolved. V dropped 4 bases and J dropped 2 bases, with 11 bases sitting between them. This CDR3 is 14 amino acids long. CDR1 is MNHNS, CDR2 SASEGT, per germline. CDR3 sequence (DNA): TGTGCCAGCAGTGGTCGTCGCGATCAAGAGACCCAGTACTTC. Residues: CASSGRRDQETQYF.

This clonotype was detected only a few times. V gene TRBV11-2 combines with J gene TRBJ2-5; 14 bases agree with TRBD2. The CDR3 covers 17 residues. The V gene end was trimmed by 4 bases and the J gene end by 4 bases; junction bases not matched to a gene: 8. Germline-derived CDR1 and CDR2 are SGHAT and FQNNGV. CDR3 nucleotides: TGTGCCAGCAGCTCGGGACTAGCGGGAGTTTTGCGAGAGACCCAGTACTTC. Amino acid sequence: CASSSGLAGVLRETQYF.

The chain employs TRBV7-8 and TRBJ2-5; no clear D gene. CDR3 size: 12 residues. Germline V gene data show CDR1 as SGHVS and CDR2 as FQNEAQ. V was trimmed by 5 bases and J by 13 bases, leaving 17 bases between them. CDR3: CASSPYPHQPYF. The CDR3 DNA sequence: TGTGCCAGCAGCCCCTATCCTCACCAACCGTACTTC.

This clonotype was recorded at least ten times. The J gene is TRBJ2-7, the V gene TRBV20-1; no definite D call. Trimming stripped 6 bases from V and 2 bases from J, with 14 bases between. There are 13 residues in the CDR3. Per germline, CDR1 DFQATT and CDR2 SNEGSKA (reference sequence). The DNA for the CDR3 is TGCAGTGCGCTCCAAGGGCTAACCTACGAGCAGTACTTC. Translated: CSALQGLTYEQYF.

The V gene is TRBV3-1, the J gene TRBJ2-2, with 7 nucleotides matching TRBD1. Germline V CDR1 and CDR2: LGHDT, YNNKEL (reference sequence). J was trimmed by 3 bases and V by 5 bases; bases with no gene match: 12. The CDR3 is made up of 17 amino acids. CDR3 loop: CASSGSPGTAYTGELFF. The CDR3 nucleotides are TGTGCCAGCAGCGGAAGTCCCGGGACAGCGTACACCGGGGAGCTGTTTTTT.

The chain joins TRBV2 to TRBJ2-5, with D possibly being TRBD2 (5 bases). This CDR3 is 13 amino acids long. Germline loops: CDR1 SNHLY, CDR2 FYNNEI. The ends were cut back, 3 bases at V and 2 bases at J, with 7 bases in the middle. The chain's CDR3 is CASSEERQETQYF. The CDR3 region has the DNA TGTGCCAGCAGTGAGGAGCGGCAAGAGACCCAGTACTTC.

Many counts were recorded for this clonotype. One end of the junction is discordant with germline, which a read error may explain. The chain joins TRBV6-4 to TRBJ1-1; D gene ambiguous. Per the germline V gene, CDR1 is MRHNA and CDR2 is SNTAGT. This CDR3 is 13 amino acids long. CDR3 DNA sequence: TGTGCCAGCAGTTACTCGACACGCACTGAAGCTTTCTTT. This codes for CASSYSTRTEAFF.

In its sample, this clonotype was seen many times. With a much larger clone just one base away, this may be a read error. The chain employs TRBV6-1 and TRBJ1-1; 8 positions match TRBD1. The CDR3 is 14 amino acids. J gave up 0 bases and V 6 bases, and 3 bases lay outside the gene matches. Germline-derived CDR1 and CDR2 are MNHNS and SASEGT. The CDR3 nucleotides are TGTGCCAGCAGACCGACAGGGGTGAACACTGAAGCTTTCTTT. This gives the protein CASRPTGVNTEAFF.

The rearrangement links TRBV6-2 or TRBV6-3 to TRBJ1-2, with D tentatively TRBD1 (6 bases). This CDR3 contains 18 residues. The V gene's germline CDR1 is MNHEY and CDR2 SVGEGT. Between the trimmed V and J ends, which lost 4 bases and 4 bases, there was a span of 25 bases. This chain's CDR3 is CASSSGDVRTVSSYGYTF. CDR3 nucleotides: TGTGCCAGCAGTTCGGGGGATGTACGGACAGTTTCAAGCTATGGCTACACCTTC.

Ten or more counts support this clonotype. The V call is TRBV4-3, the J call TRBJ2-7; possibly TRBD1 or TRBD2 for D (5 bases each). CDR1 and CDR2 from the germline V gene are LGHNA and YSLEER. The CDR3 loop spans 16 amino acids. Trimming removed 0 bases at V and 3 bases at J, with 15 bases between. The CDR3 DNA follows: TGCGCCAGCAGCCAAGAGTCTACAGGTCGGGGCTACGAGCAGTACTTC. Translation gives CASSQESTGRGYEQYF.

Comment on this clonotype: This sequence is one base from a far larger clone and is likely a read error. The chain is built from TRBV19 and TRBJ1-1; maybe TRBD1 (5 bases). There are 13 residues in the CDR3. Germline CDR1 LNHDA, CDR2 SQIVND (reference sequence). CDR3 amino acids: CASSIQGGTEACF. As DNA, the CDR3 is TGTGCCAGTAGTATCCAGGGTGGGACTGAAGCTTGCTTT.

This CDR3 reads CASSLSPRRNSPLHF. The CDR3 DNA follows: TGTGCCAGCAGTCTATCTCCGAGGCGGAATTCACCCCTCCACTTT. This chain links TRBV6-5 with TRBJ1-6, with D hard to call. CDR1 is MNHEY, CDR2 SVGAGI, per germline. This CDR3 has 15 residues. Trimming pared 5 bases from V and 7 bases from J, leaving 15 bases between.

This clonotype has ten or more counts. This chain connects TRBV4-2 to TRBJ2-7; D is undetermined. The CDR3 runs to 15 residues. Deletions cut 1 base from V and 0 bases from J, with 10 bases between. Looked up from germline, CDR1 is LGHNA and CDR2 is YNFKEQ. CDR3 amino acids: CASSQGPGSSYEQYF. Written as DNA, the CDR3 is TGTGCCAGCAGCCAAGGCCCAGGCAGCTCCTACGAGCAGTACTTC.

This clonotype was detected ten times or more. CDR3 nucleotides: TGTGCCTGGAGTCGGGACACCCAACTAGAGACCCAGTACTTC. Translated: CAWSRDTQLETQYF. The V and J genes are TRBV30 and TRBJ2-5; a weak D match, TRBD1 (6 bases). V was shortened by 2 bases and J by 4 bases, with 14 bases between the two germline ends. This CDR3 is 14 amino acids long. The germline V gene has CDR1 GTSNPN and CDR2 SVGIG (reference sequence).

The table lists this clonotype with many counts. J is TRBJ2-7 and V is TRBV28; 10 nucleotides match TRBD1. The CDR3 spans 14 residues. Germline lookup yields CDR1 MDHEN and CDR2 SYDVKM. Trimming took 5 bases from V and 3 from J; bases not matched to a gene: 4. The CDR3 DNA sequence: TGTGCCAGCAGTCCAGGGACAGGGGTCTACGAGCAGTACTTC. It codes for CASSPGTGVYEQYF.

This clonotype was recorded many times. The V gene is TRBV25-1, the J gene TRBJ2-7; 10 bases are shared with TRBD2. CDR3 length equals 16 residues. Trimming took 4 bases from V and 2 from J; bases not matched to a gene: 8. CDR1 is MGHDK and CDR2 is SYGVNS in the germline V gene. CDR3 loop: CASSGKLAGSTYEQYF. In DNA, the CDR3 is TGTGCCAGCAGTGGCAAACTAGCGGGATCCACCTACGAGCAGTACTTC.

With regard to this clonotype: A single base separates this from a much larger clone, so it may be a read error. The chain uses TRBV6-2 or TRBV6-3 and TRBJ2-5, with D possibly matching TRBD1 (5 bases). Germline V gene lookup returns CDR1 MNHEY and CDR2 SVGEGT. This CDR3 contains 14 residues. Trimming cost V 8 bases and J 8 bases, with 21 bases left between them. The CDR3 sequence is CASWLGWGEDTQYF. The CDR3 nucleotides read TGTGCCAGCTGGCTGGGCTGGGGCGAGGATACCCAGTACTTC.

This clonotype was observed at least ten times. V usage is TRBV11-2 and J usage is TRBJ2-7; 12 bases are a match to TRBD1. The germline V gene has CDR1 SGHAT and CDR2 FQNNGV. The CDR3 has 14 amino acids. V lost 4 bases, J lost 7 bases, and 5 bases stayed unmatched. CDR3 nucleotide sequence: TGTGCCAGCAGCTCGGGACAGGGGGCAAGGGAGCAGTACTTC. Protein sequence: CASSSGQGAREQYF.

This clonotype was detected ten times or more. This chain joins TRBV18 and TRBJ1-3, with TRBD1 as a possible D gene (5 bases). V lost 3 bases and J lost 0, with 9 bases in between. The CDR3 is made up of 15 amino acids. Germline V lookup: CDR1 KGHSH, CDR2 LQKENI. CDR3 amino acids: CASSPGGNSGNTIYF. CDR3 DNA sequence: TGTGCCAGCTCACCTGGGGGGAACTCTGGAAACACCATATATTTT.